This T cell receptor (beta chain) was captured by sequencing in a study of blood T cell repertoires in COVID-19. About the research overall: Nucleic acid was either cDNA or gDNA, and it came from T cells, B-cell-depleted T cells, or PBMCs.

Per germline, CDR1 SGDLS and CDR2 YYNGEE. The CDR3 is made up of 17 amino acids. The V and J ends lost 0 bases and 3 bases, in that order; junction bases with no gene match: 8. This clone showed up just a few times. Assay used: immunoSEQ multiplex PCR; TCRdb lists only in-frame clones, some missing. This table has roughly 200,000 clones, nearly 90% appearing once. The specimen sequenced was peripheral blood. The sequence was collected from a man aged 50 or older with acute or convalescent COVID-19. The chain employs TRBV9 and TRBJ2-2; TRBD1 aligns across 7 bases. CDR3 DNA: TGTGCCAGCAGCGTAGGTGTTAGGGGGCCGGACACCGGGGAGCTGTTTTTT. Its translation: CASSVGVRGPDTGELFF.